The subject of this entry is one T cell receptor (beta chain). Its antigen is not identified. Time point denoted: pretreatment peripheral blood. Anywhere from 1 to 8 samples came from each patient, spanning pretreatment and on-treatment. The data were obtained in a study of PD-L1 blockade in urothelial cancer. The overall study: Blood samples had a median of approximately 150,000 T cells. Study-wide results and caveats: Prediction of better survival came from below-median pretreatment blood TCR clonality.

Trimming shortened V by 0 bases and J by 4 bases, and 18 bases separated the two germline ends. The CDR3 extends over 16 amino acids. Germline lookup yields CDR1 GTSNPN and CDR2 SVGIG (reference sequence). Method: immunoSEQ multiplex PCR; TCRdb's copy keeps in-frame clones and lacks some. The sample comprises approximately 72,000 clones, roughly 86% of which are singletons, and about 15% rests with the top ten. Specimen: PBMCs, collected around atezolizumab (anti-PD-L1) treatment. This sequence was found in a man aged 55 to 69 with urothelial cancer. This chain joins TRBV30 and TRBJ1-2, with TRBD1 as a possible D gene (5 bases). The DNA for the CDR3 is TGTGCCTGGAGTGTAAAGACAGCCCTAAGAGGCTATGGCTACACCTTC. This translates into CAWSVKTALRGYGYTF.